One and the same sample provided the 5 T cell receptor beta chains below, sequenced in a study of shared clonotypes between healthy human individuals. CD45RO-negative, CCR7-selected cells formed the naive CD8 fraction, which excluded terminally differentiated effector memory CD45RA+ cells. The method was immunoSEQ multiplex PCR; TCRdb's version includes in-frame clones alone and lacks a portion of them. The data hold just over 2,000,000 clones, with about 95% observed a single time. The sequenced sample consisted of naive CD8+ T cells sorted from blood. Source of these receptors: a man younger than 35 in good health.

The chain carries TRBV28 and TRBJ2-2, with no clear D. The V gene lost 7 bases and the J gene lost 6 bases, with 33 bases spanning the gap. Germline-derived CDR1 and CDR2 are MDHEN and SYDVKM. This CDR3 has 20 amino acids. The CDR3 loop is CASTPFPLAKEHLQSGELFF. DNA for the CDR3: TGTGCCAGCACGCCTTTCCCCTTGGCGAAGGAGCACCTTCAGTCCGGGGAGCTGTTTTTT.

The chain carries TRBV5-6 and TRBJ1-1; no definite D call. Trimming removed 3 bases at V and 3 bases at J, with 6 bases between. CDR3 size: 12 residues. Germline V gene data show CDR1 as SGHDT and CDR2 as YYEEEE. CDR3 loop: CASSWAHTEAFF. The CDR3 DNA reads TGTGCCAGCAGCTGGGCCCACACTGAAGCTTTCTTT. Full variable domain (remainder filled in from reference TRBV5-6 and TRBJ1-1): DAGVTQSPTHLIKTRGQQVTLRCSPKSGHDTVSWYQQALGQGPQFIFQYYEEEERQRGNFPDRFSGHQFPNYSSELNVNALLLGDSALYLCASSWAHTEAFFGQGTRLTVV.

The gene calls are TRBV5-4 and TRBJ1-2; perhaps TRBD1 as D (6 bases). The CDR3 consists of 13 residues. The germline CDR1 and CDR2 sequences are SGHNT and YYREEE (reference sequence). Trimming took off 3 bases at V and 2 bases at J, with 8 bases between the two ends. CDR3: CASSSQGNYGYTF. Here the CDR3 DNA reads TGTGCCAGCAGCTCCCAGGGGAACTATGGCTACACCTTC.

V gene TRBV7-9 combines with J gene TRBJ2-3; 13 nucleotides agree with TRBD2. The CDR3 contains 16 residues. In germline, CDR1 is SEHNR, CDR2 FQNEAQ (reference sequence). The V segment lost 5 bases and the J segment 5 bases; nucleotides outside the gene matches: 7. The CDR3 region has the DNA TGTGCCAGCAGCAGAGGGACTAGCGGGATGGAAGATACGCAGTATTTT. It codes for CASSRGTSGMEDTQYF. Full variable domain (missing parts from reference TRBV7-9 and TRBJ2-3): DTGVSQNPRHKITKRGQNVTFRCDPISEHNRLYWYRQTLGQGPEFLTYFQNEAQLEKSRLLSDRFSAERPKGSFSTLEIQRTEQGDSAMYLCASSRGTSGMEDTQYFGPGTRLTVL.

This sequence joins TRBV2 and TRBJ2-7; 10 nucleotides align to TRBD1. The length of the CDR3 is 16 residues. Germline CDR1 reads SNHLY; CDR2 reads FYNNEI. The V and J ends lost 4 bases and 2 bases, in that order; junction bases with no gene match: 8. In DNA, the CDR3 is TGTGCCAGCAGTGTCCCGGGACAGGGGCGTCCCTACGAGCAGTACTTC. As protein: CASSVPGQGRPYEQYF.